The 3 T cell receptor beta chains given below trace back to one sample, sequenced in a study of T cells after yellow fever vaccination. Each CDR3 protein gets one entry after TCRdb re-called the 5' RACE reads with MiXCR. In the table there are fewer than 150,000 distinct CDR3 sequences, 7.7% of which are singletons. This specimen was CD4+ T cells sorted from PBMCs, taken 5 days after the yellow fever booster vaccination. These receptors all come from a man between 25 and 39 years old who received the YFV17D yellow fever vaccine.

This clonotype was counted at least ten times. This chain joins TRBV5-1 and TRBJ2-7, with D possibly being TRBD1 or TRBD2 (5 bases each). The germline V and J ends were trimmed by 4 bases and 2 bases, with 13 bases remaining between them. The CDR3 runs to 14 residues. Germline V lookup: CDR1 SGHRS, CDR2 YFSETQ. Here the CDR3 reads CASSRGDVAYEQYF. The CDR3 region has the DNA TGCGCCAGCAGCCGAGGGGACGTAGCCTACGAGCAGTACTTC.

This clonotype was counted ten times or more. J is TRBJ2-6 and V is TRBV7-3; no clear D. Trimming took off 0 bases at V and 0 bases at J, with 6 bases between the two ends. The CDR3 contains 16 residues. CDR1 and CDR2 (germline): SGHTA, FQGTGA. The CDR3 spells CASSLTSGSGANVLTF. The CDR3 DNA is TGTGCCAGCAGCTTAACATCCGGCTCTGGGGCCAACGTCCTGACTTTC.

This clonotype was counted ten times or more. The V call is TRBV7-9, the J call TRBJ2-7, with 9 bases lining up with TRBD1. V lost 10 bases to trimming and J lost 2 bases; unmatched junction nucleotides: 9. The CDR3 contains 14 residues. Germline V CDR1 and CDR2: SEHNR, FQNEAQ (reference sequence). CDR3 protein: CATGTGTGTYEQYF. In nucleotides, the CDR3 is TGTGCCACCGGAACCGGGACAGGGACCTACGAGCAGTACTTC.